This passage covers 11 T cell receptor beta chains from one sample sequenced in a study of T cells in Graves' hyperthyroidism and ophthalmopathy. From RNA transcripts, TCR beta CDR3 regions were amplified. An initial round of RT-PCR targeting the TCR CDR3 relied on the HTBI primer set. In TCRdb, the multiplex PCR reads were re-called with MiXCR into one record per CDR3 protein. The sample lists around 420,000 distinct CDR3 sequences; approximately 15% were seen once. Material: blood. These receptors originate from a woman younger than 35 with Graves' hyperthyroidism.

This clonotype was observed at least ten times. The chain joins TRBV6-1 to TRBJ2-5; D remains ambiguous. This CDR3 spans 11 amino acids. Germline CDR1 MNHNS, CDR2 SASEGT. Trimming removed 7 bases from V and 4 bases from J, with 7 bases in between. DNA for the CDR3: TGTGCCAGCATCGAGAGAGAGACCCAGTACTTC. Translating gives CASIERETQYF.

This clonotype was seen at least ten times. This chain joins TRBV19 and TRBJ2-1, with a tentative D call TRBD1 (6 bases). Germline loops: CDR1 LNHDA, CDR2 SQIVND (reference sequence). V lost 5 bases and J 1 base, leaving 18 bases between the germline ends. The CDR3 consists of 17 residues. CDR3 protein: CASSQQGLGTSYNEQFF. In DNA form, the CDR3 reads TGTGCCAGTAGTCAACAGGGATTAGGTACTTCCTACAATGAGCAGTTCTTC.

This clonotype appeared many times. The chain combines TRBV28 with TRBJ2-7; a possible D gene is TRBD1 (5 bases). CDR3 length: 13 amino acids. The ends were cut back, 4 bases at V and 2 bases at J, with 9 bases in the middle. Germline V gene data show CDR1 as MDHEN and CDR2 as SYDVKM. The CDR3 reads CASSYGAAYEQYF. The CDR3 bases are TGTGCCAGCAGTTATGGGGCTGCCTACGAGCAGTACTTC. Using reference TRBV28 and TRBJ2-7 for the parts outside the CDR3, the full variable domain is DVKVTQSSRYLVKRTGEKVFLECVQDMDHENMFWYRQDPGLGLRLIYFSYDVKMKEKGDIPEGYSVSREKKERFSLILESASTNQTSMYLCASSYGAAYEQYFGPGTRLTVT.

This clonotype was recorded many times. This rearrangement joins TRBV12-3 or TRBV12-4 to TRBJ2-1, with 9 bases aligning to TRBD2. The trim removed 7 bases at V and 7 bases at J, leaving 11 bases unmatched. The CDR3 covers 15 residues. The CDR3 reads CASTSLAGSPNEQFF. The DNA of the CDR3 is TGTGCCAGCACCTCACTAGCGGGCTCACCTAATGAGCAGTTCTTC.

The genes are TRBV20-1 and TRBJ2-2; possibly TRBD1 for D (5 bases). The CDR3 covers 17 residues. Germline CDR1 and CDR2: DFQATT and SNEGSKA (reference sequence). V was pared by 4 bases and J by 0 bases, with 18 bases between. CDR3: CSATSPFGAPNTGELFF. CDR3 nucleotides: TGCAGTGCTACTTCCCCCTTTGGGGCTCCGAACACCGGGGAGCTGTTTTTT.

As for this clonotype: A much larger clone differs by one base, so this may be a read error. The CDR3, as DNA: TGTGCCTGGAGTGTTGGGCTAGCGGGCACAGATACGCAGTATTTT. Its protein product is CAWSVGLAGTDTQYF. The chain links TRBV30 to TRBJ2-3; 7 bases fit TRBD2. The V gene end was trimmed by 0 bases and the J gene end by 1 base; junction bases not matched to a gene: 4. CDR1 is GTSNPN and CDR2 is SVGIG in the germline V gene (reference sequence). The CDR3 runs to 15 residues.

This clonotype was detected ten times or more. The gene calls are TRBV12-5 and TRBJ2-1; TRBD2 agrees at 9 bases. The J segment lost 5 bases and the V segment lost 4 bases, leaving 6 bases of the junction unmatched. The CDR3 loop spans 15 amino acids. The germline gives CDR1 LGHNT, CDR2 FRNRAP. CDR3: CASGSIAGDNNEQFF. As DNA, the CDR3 is TGTGCTAGTGGTTCAATAGCGGGAGACAACAATGAGCAGTTCTTC.

This clonotype was seen ten or more times. The genes are TRBV18 and TRBJ2-7; TRBD2 matches at 12 bases. V dropped 5 bases and J dropped 5; count of bases not matched to a gene: 1. The CDR3 covers 13 residues. From germline, CDR1 is KGHSH and CDR2 LQKENI. CDR3 DNA sequence: TGTGCCAGCTCAAGGACTAGCGGGAACGAGCAGTACTTC. The encoded protein is CASSRTSGNEQYF.

This clonotype came up many times. This chain joins TRBV20-1 and TRBJ2-7; D gene uncertain. V was pared by 0 bases and J by 5 bases, with 14 bases between. The CDR3 spans 14 residues. Germline CDR1 and CDR2: DFQATT and SNEGSKA (reference sequence). The CDR3 loop is CSARDFRSVDEQYF. The CDR3 DNA reads TGCAGTGCTAGAGACTTCCGCTCAGTAGACGAGCAGTACTTC.

At least ten counts were recorded for this clonotype. The V and J genes are TRBV11-3 and TRBJ2-3; 16 nucleotides match TRBD2. V shed 3 bases and J 4 bases; nucleotides not matched to a gene: 1. CDR1 and CDR2 (germline): SGHNT, YENEEA. This CDR3 has 16 amino acids. Here the CDR3 DNA reads TGTGCCAGCAGCTTGGGACTAGCGGGAGGGCCAGATACGCAGTATTTT. This encodes CASSLGLAGGPDTQYF.

This clonotype was found a few times. This chain connects TRBV27 to TRBJ1-2; 7 positions match TRBD1. CDR3 length equals 13 residues. The ends lost 7 bases at V and 8 bases at J; junction bases unmatched: 10. CDR1 MNHEY and CDR2 SMNVEV come from the germline V gene (reference sequence). CDR3 loop: CASTGTAGRGYTF. CDR3 sequence (DNA): TGTGCCAGCACCGGGACAGCGGGGAGGGGCTACACCTTC.